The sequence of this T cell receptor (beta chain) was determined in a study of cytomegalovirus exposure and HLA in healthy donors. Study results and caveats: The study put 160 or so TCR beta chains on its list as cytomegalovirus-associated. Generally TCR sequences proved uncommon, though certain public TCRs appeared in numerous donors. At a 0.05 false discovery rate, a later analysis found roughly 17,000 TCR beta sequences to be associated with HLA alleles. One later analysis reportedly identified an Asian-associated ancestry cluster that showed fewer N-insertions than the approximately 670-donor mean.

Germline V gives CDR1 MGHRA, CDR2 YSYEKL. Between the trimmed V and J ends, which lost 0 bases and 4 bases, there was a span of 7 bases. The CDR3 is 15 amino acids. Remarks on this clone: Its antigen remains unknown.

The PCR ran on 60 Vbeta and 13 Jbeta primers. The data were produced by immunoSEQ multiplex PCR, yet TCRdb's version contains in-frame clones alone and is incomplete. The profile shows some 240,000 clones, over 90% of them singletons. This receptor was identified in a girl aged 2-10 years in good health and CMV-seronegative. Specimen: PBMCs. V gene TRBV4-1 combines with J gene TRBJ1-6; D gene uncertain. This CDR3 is CASSQDKQYNSPLHF. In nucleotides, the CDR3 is TGCGCCAGCAGCCAAGATAAACAGTATAATTCACCCCTCCACTTT.